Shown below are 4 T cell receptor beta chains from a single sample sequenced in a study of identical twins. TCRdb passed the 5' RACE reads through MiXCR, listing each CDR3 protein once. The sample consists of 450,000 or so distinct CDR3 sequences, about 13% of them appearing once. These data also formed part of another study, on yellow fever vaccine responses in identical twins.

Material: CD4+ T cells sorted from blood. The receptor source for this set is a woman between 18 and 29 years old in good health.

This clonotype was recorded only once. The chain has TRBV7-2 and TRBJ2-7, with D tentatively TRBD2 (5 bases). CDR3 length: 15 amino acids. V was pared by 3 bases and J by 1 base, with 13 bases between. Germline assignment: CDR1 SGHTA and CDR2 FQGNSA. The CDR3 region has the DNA TGTGCCAGCAGCTTTTGGTCTAGCTCGTCCTACGAGCAGTACTTC. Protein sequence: CASSFWSSSSYEQYF.

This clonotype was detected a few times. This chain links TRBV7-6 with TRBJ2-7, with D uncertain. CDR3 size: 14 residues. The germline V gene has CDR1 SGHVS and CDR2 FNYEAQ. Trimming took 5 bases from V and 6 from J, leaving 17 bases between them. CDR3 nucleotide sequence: TGTGCCAGCAGCCCTCTAGATGGGGTAAGCGAGCAGTACTTC. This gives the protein CASSPLDGVSEQYF.

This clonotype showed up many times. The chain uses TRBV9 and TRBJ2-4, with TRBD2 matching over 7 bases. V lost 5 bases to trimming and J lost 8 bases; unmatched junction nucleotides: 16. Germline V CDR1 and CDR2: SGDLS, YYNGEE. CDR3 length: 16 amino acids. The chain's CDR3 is CASSVGGGDLADIQYF. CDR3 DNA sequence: TGTGCCAGCAGTGTCGGCGGGGGAGACCTTGCTGACATTCAGTACTTC. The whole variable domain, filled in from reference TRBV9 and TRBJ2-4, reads DSGVTQTPKHLITATGQRVTLRCSPRSGDLSVYWYQQSLDQGLQFLIQYYNGEERAKGNILERFSAQQFPDLHSELNLSSLELGDSALYFCASSVGGGDLADIQYFGAGTRLSVL.

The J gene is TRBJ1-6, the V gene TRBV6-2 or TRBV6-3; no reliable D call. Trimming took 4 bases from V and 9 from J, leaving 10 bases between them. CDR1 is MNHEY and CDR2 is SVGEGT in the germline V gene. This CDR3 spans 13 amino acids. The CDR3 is CASSWAGGSPLHF. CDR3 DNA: TGTGCCAGCAGTTGGGCAGGCGGTTCACCCCTCCACTTT.